Presented here are 21 T cell receptor beta chains from one specimen sequenced in a study of T cells in Graves' hyperthyroidism and ophthalmopathy. Amplified TCR beta CDR3 regions came from RNA transcripts. First-round RT-PCR targeting the TCR CDR3 was performed with the HTBI primer set. TCRdb passed the multiplex PCR reads through MiXCR, listing each CDR3 protein once. The sample has almost 500,000 distinct CDR3 sequences; under 25% are singletons. The source material was blood. The source of these receptors is a woman in her sixties or seventies with Graves' ophthalmopathy.

The genes are TRBV9 and TRBJ2-2; D is perhaps TRBD2 (5 bases). Germline-derived CDR1 and CDR2 are SGDLS and YYNGEE. The length of the CDR3 is 15 residues. V lost 5 bases to trimming and J lost 1 base, with 12 bases between them. The CDR3, as DNA: TGTGCCAGCAGTGAACTAGGTGTGAACACCGGGGAGCTGTTTTTT. This sequence encodes CASSELGVNTGELFF.

The chain carries TRBV12-3 or TRBV12-4 and TRBJ2-2; D call uncertain. The length of the CDR3 is 13 residues. V dropped 3 bases and J dropped 3 bases, with 5 bases sitting between them. The CDR3 reads CASSFLHTGELFF. CDR3 DNA: TGTGCCAGCAGTTTTCTTCACACCGGGGAGCTGTTTTTT.

This clonotype was seen at least ten times. The genes are TRBV12-3 or TRBV12-4 and TRBJ2-1; TRBD2 agrees at 10 bases. Trimming took 7 bases from V and 0 from J; bases not matched to a gene: 6. CDR3 length: 16 amino acids. The CDR3 sequence is CASIHSGRGSYNEQFF. CDR3 in DNA: TGTGCCAGCATCCACAGCGGGAGGGGCTCCTACAATGAGCAGTTCTTC.

This clonotype was counted once. The chain carries TRBV6-8 and TRBJ2-3; no firm D call. This CDR3 spans 16 amino acids. Trimming took 4 bases from V and 0 from J, leaving 14 bases between them. Per the germline V gene, CDR1 is MNHGY and CDR2 is SAAAGT. The CDR3 sequence is CASSWDHRPSTDTQYF. The CDR3 coding sequence is TGTGCCAGCAGTTGGGATCATCGGCCCAGCACAGATACGCAGTATTTT.

This clonotype came up a few times. This chain joins TRBV20-1 and TRBJ1-2; D might be TRBD1 (6 bases). The CDR3 length is 14 residues. Germline loops: CDR1 DFQATT, CDR2 SNEGSKA (reference sequence). V was pared by 3 bases and J by 0 bases, with 11 bases between. The CDR3 nucleotides read TGCAGTGCTAGCAGACAGGACCCTAACTATGGCTACACCTTC. This encodes CSASRQDPNYGYTF.

In this sample, this clonotype turned up a few times. V usage is TRBV30 and J usage is TRBJ2-5; the D gene could be TRBD1 or TRBD2 (6 bases each). Trimming took 1 base from V and 2 from J, leaving 11 bases between them. The germline V gene has CDR1 GTSNPN and CDR2 SVGIG (reference sequence). The CDR3 has 14 amino acids. The CDR3 region is CAWSAGDFQETQYF. The CDR3 DNA is TGTGCCTGGAGTGCAGGGGACTTTCAAGAGACCCAGTACTTC.

This clonotype was seen only a few times. This chain links TRBV4-1 with TRBJ2-1; weak D call: TRBD1 (5 bases). The ends were cut back, 2 bases at V and 6 bases at J, with 14 bases in the middle. The CDR3 extends over 15 amino acids. CDR1 MGHRA and CDR2 YSYEKL come from the germline V gene. For the CDR3, the DNA is TGCGCCAGCAGCCAACAAAGGGGCGCGCGCAATGAGCAGTTCTTC. As protein: CASSQQRGARNEQFF.

The gene calls are TRBV7-9 and TRBJ2-1, with D possibly called TRBD1 or TRBD2 (5 bases each). V was trimmed by 1 base and J by 7 bases, leaving 14 bases between them. Germline loops: CDR1 SEHNR, CDR2 FQNEAQ (reference sequence). The CDR3 loop spans 15 amino acids. Here the CDR3 DNA reads TGTGCCAGCAGCTTAGTTGGGACGGGCAATAATGAGCAGTTCTTC. Protein product: CASSLVGTGNNEQFF.

The chain has TRBV19 and TRBJ2-1; possible D gene TRBD2, 6 bases. V was cut by 11 bases and J by 2 bases, with 16 bases left in between. The V gene's germline CDR1 is LNHDA and CDR2 SQIVND (reference sequence). The CDR3 is 14 residues long. This CDR3 is CAASAGFPYNEQFF. The DNA of the CDR3 is TGTGCCGCTAGCGCGGGTTTCCCCTACAATGAGCAGTTCTTC. Full variable domain (remainder filled in from reference TRBV19 and TRBJ2-1): DGGITQSPKYLFRKEGQNVTLSCEQNLNHDAMYWYRQDPGQGLRLIYYSQIVNDFQKGDIAEGYSVSREKKESFPLTVTSAQKNPTAFYLCAASAGFPYNEQFFGPGTRLTVL.

The chain joins TRBV20-1 to TRBJ2-1; 10 positions agree with TRBD1. The CDR3 contains 15 residues. Losses at the gene ends were 5 bases for V and 6 bases for J; bases not matched to a gene: 10. The V gene's germline CDR1 is DFQATT and CDR2 SNEGSKA (reference sequence). CDR3 loop: CSARAGTGVVNEQFF. Written as DNA, the CDR3 is TGCAGTGCTCGCGCCGGGACAGGGGTAGTCAATGAGCAGTTCTTC.

In its sample, this clonotype was seen a few times. The CDR3 region has the DNA TGTGCCAGTAGTATGGACCGGAGCTCCTACAATGAGCAGTTCTTC. Residues: CASSMDRSSYNEQFF. V usage is TRBV19 and J usage is TRBJ2-1, with no clear D. CDR3 length: 15 residues. With 3 bases removed from V and 0 bases from J, the gap between germline ends came to 9 bases. The germline V gene has CDR1 LNHDA and CDR2 SQIVND (reference sequence). The full variable domain, with the rest looked up from reference TRBV19 and TRBJ2-1, is DGGITQSPKYLFRKEGQNVTLSCEQNLNHDAMYWYRQDPGQGLRLIYYSQIVNDFQKGDIAEGYSVSREKKESFPLTVTSAQKNPTAFYLCASSMDRSSYNEQFFGPGTRLTVL.

This clonotype has ten or more counts. V gene TRBV11-2 combines with J gene TRBJ1-6, with 10 bases aligning to TRBD1. This CDR3 is 14 amino acids long. The trim removed 5 bases at V and 8 bases at J, leaving 3 bases unmatched. The germline CDR1 and CDR2 sequences are SGHAT and FQNNGV. Written as DNA, the CDR3 is TGTGCCAGCAGCCGGGACAGGGGTTATTCACCCCTCCACTTT. Its protein product is CASSRDRGYSPLHF.

In its sample, this clonotype was seen a few times. The chain recombines TRBV7-8 with TRBJ1-5; TRBD1 matches at 10 bases. The V and J ends lost 0 bases and 8 bases, in that order; junction bases with no gene match: 7. The CDR3 extends over 16 amino acids. The germline gives CDR1 SGHVS, CDR2 FQNEAQ. The CDR3 DNA follows: TGTGCCAGCAGCTTAGCGGGGACAGGGGTGTTTGAGCCCCAGCATTTT. Protein product: CASSLAGTGVFEPQHF.

V and J are TRBV5-1 and TRBJ2-1, with TRBD2 matching over 9 bases. V was pared by 0 bases and J by 8 bases, with 12 bases of the junction left unmatched. Looked up from germline, CDR1 is SGHRS and CDR2 is YFSETQ. This CDR3 is 17 amino acids long. The CDR3 spells CASSLAFGGREGDEQFF. CDR3 in DNA: TGCGCCAGCAGCTTGGCCTTTGGCGGGAGGGAGGGAGATGAGCAGTTCTTC. Together with reference TRBV5-1 and TRBJ2-1, the CDR3 gives the full variable domain: KAGVTQTPRYLIKTRGQQVTLSCSPISGHRSVSWYQQTPGQGLQFLFEYFSETQRNKGNFPGRFSGRQFSNSRSEMNVSTLELGDSALYLCASSLAFGGREGDEQFFGPGTRLTVL.

This clonotype was detected ten times or more. The chain has TRBV11-2 and TRBJ2-1, with TRBD2 as a possible D gene (7 bases). CDR3 length: 16 amino acids. Germline assignment: CDR1 SGHAT and CDR2 FQNNGV. The V end was cut by 4 bases, the J end by 0 bases, with 13 bases between. The CDR3 coding sequence is TGTGCCAGCAGCTCCGAAGGGGGGGGCTCCTACAATGAGCAGTTCTTC. It is translated as CASSSEGGGSYNEQFF.

At least ten counts were recorded for this clonotype. The CDR3 DNA follows: TGTGCCAGCAGCCCCGGTCAGATTAATGAAAAACTGTTTTTT. As protein: CASSPGQINEKLFF. This sequence joins TRBV12-3 or TRBV12-4 and TRBJ1-4; D is unclear. The length of the CDR3 is 14 residues. The V gene lost 6 bases and the J gene lost 4 bases, with 12 bases spanning the gap.

This clonotype appeared many times. This CDR3 reads CASSKSGGGGGGQFF. Here the CDR3 DNA reads TGTGCCAGCAGCAAAAGCGGGGGAGGCGGTGGGGGGCAGTTCTTC. The gene calls are TRBV2 and TRBJ2-1, with 8 bases fitting TRBD2. In germline, CDR1 is SNHLY, CDR2 FYNNEI. This CDR3 region has 15 residues. V lost 6 bases to trimming and J lost 12 bases; unmatched junction nucleotides: 16.

This clonotype was detected ten times or more. The chain couples TRBV6-2 or TRBV6-3 to TRBJ2-7; D uncertain. This CDR3 comprises 16 residues. V lost 7 bases and J 3 bases, leaving 22 bases between the germline ends. Per the germline V gene, CDR1 is MNHEY and CDR2 is SVGEGT. The DNA for the CDR3 is TGTGCCAGCACCGACGGCCATTCAGGCACAAACTACGAGCAGTACTTC. It encodes CASTDGHSGTNYEQYF.

In its sample, this clonotype was seen many times. The V and J genes are TRBV2 and TRBJ1-1; no firm D call. This CDR3 has 13 amino acids. Germline assignment: CDR1 SNHLY and CDR2 FYNNEI. Trimming shortened V by 0 bases and J by 6 bases, and 8 bases separated the two germline ends. The CDR3 region is CASSEAIGPEAFF. CDR3 nucleotide sequence: TGTGCCAGCAGTGAAGCAATCGGGCCTGAAGCTTTCTTT.

The rearrangement joins TRBV20-1 to TRBJ1-6, with D possibly being TRBD1 (6 bases). The CDR3 extends over 13 amino acids. Germline V gene lookup returns CDR1 DFQATT and CDR2 SNEGSKA (reference sequence). The V end lost 3 bases, the J end lost 8 bases, and 11 bases lay between the germline ends. The DNA for the CDR3 is TGCAGTGCTAGTACAGGGCGGGATTCACCCCTCCACTTT. Amino acid sequence: CSASTGRDSPLHF.

This clonotype was seen a few times. The rearrangement links TRBV19 to TRBJ1-2, with TRBD1 identical over 8 bases. V lost 8 bases to trimming and J lost 1 base; unmatched junction nucleotides: 3. From germline, CDR1 is LNHDA and CDR2 SQIVND (reference sequence). This CDR3 is built from 13 residues. The CDR3 DNA sequence: TGTGCCAGTGGGACAGGCCTTAACTATGGCTACACCTTC. Amino acids: CASGTGLNYGYTF.